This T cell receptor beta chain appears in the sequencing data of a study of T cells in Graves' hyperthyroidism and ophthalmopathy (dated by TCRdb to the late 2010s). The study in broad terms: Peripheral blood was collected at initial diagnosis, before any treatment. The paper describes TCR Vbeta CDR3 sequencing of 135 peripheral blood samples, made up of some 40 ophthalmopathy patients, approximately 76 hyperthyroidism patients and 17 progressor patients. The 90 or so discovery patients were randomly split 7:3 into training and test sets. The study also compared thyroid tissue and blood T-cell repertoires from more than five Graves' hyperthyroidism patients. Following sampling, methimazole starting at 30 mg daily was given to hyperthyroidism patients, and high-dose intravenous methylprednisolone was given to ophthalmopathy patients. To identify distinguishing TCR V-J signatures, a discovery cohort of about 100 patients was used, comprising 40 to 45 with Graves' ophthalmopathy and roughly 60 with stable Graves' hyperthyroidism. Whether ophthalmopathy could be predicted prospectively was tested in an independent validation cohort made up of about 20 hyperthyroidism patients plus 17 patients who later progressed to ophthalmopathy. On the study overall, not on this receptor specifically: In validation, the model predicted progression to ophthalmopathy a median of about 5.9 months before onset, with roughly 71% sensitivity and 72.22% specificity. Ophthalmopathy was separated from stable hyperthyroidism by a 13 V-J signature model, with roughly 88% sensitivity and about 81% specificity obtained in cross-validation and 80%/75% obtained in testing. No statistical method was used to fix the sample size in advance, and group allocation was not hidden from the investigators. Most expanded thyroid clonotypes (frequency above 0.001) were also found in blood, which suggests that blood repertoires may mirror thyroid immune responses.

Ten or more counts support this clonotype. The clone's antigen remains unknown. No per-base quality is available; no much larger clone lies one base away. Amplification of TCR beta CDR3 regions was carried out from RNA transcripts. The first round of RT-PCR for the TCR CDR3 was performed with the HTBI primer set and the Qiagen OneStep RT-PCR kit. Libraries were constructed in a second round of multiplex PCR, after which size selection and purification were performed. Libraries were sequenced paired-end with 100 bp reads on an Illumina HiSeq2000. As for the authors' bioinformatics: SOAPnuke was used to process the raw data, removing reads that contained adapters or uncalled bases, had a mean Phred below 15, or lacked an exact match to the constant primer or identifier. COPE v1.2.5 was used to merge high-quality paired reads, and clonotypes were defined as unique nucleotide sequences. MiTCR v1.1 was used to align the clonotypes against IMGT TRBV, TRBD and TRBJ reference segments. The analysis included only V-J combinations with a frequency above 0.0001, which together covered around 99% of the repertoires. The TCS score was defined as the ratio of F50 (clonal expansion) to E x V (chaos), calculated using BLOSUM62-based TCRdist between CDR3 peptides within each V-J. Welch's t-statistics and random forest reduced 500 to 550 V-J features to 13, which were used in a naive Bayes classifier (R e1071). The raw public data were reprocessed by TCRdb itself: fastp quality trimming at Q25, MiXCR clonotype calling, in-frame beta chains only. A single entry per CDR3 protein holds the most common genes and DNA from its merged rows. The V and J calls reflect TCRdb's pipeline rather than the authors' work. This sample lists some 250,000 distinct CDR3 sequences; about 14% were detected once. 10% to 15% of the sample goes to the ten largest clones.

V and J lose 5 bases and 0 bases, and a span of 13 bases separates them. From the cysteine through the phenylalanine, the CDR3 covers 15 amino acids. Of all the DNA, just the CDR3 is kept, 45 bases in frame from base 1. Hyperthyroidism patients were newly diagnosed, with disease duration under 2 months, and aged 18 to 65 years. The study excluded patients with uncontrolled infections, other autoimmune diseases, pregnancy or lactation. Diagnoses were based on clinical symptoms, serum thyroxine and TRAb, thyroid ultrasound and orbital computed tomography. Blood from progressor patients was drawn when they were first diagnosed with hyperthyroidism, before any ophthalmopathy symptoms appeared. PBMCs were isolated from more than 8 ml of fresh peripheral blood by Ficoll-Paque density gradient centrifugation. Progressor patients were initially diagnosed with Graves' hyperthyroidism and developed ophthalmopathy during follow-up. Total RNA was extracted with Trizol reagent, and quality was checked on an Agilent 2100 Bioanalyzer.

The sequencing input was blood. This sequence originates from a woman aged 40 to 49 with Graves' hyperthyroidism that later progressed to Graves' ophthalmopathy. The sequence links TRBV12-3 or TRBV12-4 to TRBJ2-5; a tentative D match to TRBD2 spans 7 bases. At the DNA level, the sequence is TGTGCCAGCAGTAGAGGGGGGGGAAACCAAGAGACCCAGTACTTC. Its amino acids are CASSRGGGNQETQYF.